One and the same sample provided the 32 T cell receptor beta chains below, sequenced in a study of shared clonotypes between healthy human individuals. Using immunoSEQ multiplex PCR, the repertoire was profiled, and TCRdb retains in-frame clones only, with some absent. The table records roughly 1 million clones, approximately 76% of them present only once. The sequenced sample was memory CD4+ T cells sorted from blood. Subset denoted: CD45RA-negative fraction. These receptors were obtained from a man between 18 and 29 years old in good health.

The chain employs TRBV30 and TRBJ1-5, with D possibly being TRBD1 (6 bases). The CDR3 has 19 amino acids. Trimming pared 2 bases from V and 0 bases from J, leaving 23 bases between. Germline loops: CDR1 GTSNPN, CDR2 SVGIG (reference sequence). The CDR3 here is CAWSPRRGQGMYSNQPQHF. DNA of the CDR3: TGTGCCTGGAGTCCCCGCCGGGGGCAGGGGATGTATAGCAATCAGCCCCAGCATTTT.

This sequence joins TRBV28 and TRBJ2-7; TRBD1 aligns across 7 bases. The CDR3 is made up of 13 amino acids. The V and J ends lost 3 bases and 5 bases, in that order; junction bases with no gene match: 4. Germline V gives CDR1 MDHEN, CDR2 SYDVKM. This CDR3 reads CASSFLDRDEQYF. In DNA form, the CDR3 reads TGTGCCAGCAGTTTCCTTGACAGGGACGAGCAGTACTTC. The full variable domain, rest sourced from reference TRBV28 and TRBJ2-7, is DVKVTQSSRYLVKRTGEKVFLECVQDMDHENMFWYRQDPGLGLRLIYFSYDVKMKEKGDIPEGYSVSREKKERFSLILESASTNQTSMYLCASSFLDRDEQYFGPGTRLTVT.

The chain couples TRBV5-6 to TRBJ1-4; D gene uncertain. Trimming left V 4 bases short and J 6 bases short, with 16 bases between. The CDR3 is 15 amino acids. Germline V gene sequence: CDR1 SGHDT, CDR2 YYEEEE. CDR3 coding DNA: TGTGCCAGCAGCCAACGGCACCCCCCGGATGAAAAACTGTTTTTT. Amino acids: CASSQRHPPDEKLFF.

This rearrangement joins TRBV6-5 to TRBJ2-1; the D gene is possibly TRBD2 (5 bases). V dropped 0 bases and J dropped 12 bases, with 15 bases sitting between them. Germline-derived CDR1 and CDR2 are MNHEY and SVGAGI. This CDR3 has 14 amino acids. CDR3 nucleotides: TGTGCCAGCAGTTACTCGACGGGTCTGGACTCGCAGTTCTTC. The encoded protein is CASSYSTGLDSQFF.

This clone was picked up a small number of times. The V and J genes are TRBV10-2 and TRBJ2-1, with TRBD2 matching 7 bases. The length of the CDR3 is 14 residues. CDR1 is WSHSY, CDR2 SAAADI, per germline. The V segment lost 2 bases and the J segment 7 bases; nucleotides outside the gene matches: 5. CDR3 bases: TGCGCCAGCAGTGAGACGGGGGGTGGGAATGAGCAGTTCTTC. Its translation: CASSETGGGNEQFF.

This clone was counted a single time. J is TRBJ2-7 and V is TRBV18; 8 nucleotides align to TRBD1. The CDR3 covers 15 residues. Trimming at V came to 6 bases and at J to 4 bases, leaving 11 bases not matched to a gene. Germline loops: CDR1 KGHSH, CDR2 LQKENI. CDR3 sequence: CASSVGQARSYEQYF. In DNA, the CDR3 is TGTGCCAGCTCCGTGGGACAGGCTCGGTCGTACGAGCAGTACTTC.

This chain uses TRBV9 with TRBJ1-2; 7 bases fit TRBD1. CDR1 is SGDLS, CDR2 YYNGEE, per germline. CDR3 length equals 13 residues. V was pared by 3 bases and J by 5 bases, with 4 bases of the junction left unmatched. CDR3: CASSEGTVYGYTF. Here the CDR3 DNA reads TGTGCCAGCAGCGAGGGGACAGTTTATGGCTACACCTTC.

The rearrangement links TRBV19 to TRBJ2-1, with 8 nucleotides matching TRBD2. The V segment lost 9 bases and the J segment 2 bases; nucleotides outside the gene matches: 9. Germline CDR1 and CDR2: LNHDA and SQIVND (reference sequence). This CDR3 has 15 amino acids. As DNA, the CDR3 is TGTGCCAGCGGTCTTAGCGGGGTAACCTACAATGAGCAGTTCTTC. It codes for CASGLSGVTYNEQFF.

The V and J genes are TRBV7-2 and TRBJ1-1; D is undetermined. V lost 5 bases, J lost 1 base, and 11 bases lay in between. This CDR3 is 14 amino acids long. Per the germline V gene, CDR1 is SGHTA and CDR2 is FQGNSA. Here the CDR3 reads CASSPGRPNTEAFF. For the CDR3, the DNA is TGTGCCAGCAGCCCCGGACGGCCGAACACTGAAGCTTTCTTT.

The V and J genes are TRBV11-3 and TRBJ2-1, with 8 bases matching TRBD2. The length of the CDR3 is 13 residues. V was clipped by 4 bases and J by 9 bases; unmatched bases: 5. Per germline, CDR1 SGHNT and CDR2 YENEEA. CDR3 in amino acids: CASSYSREGEQFF. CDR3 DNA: TGTGCCAGCAGCTACAGCCGGGAGGGTGAGCAGTTCTTC.

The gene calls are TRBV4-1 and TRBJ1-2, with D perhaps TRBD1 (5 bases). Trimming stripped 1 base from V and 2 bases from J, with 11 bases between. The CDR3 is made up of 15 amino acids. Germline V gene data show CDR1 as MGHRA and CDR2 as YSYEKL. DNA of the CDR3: TGCGCCAGCAGCCAAGTCGGAACAGGCAACTATGGCTACACCTTC. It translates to CASSQVGTGNYGYTF.

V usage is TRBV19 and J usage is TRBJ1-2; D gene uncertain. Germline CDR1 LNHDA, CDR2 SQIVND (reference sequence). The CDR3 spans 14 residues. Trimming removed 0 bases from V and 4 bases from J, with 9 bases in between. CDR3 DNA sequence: TGTGCCAGTAGTATAGAAGGACGAGCCTATGGCTACACCTTC. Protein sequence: CASSIEGRAYGYTF.

The CDR3 region has the DNA TGTGCCAGCAGTTGGGCCAGGGGGCGGGGGCAGCCCCAGCATTTT. Amino acids: CASSWARGRGQPQHF. The V call is TRBV28, the J call TRBJ1-5; 8 bases line up with TRBD1. CDR3 length: 15 amino acids. Trimming removed 4 bases from V and 7 bases from J; junction bases left unmatched: 9. Germline assignment: CDR1 MDHEN and CDR2 SYDVKM.

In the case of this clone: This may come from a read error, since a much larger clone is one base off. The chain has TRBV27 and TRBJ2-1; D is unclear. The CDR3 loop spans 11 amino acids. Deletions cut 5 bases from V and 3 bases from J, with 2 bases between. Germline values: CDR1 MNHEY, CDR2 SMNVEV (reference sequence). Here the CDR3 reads CASSNYNEQFF. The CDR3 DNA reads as TGTGCCAGCAGTAACTACAATGAGCAGTTCTTC.

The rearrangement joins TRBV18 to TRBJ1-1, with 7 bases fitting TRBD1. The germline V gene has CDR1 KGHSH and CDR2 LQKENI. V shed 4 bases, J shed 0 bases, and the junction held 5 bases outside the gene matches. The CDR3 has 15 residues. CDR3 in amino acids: CASSRDSIMNTEAFF. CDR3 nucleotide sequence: TGTGCCAGCTCACGGGACAGTATTATGAACACTGAAGCTTTCTTT.

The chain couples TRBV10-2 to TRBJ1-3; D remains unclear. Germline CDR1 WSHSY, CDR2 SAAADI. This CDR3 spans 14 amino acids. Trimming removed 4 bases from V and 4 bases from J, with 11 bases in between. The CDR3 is CASSGRVSGNTIYF. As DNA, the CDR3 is TGCGCCAGCAGTGGAAGGGTCTCGGGAAACACCATATATTTT.

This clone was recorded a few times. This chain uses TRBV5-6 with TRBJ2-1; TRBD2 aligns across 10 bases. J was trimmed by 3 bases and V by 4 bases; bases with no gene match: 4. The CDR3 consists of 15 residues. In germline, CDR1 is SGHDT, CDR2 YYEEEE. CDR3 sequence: CASSLWTSGYNEQFF. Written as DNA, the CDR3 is TGTGCCAGCAGCCTGTGGACTAGCGGCTACAATGAGCAGTTCTTC.

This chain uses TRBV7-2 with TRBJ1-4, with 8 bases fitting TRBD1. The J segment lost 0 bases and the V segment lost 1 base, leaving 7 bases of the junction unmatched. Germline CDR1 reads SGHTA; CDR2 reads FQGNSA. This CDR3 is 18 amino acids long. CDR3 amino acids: CASSLGSRQGSTNEKLFF. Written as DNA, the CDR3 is TGTGCCAGCAGCTTAGGGTCTAGACAGGGGTCAACTAATGAAAAACTGTTTTTT. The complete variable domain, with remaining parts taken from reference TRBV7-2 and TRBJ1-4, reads GAGVSQSPSNKVTEKGKDVELRCDPISGHTALYWYRQSLGQGLEFLIYFQGNSAPDKSGLPSDRFSAERTGGSVSTLTIQRTQQEDSAVYLCASSLGSRQGSTNEKLFFGSGTQLSVL.

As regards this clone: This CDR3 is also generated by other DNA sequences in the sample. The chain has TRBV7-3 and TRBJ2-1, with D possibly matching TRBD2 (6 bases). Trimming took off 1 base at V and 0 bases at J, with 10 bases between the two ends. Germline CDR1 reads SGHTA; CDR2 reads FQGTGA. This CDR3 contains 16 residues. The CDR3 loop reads CASSLSSGGSYNEQFF. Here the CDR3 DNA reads TGTGCCAGCAGCTTAAGTAGCGGAGGCTCCTACAATGAGCAGTTCTTC.

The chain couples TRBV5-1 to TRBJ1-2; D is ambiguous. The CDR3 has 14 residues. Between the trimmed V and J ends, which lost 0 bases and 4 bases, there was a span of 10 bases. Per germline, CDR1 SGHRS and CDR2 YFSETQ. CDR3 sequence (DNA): TGCGCCAGCAGCTTGGAAACCCCTAGCTATGGCTACACCTTC. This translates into CASSLETPSYGYTF. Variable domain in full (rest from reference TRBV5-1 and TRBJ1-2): KAGVTQTPRYLIKTRGQQVTLSCSPISGHRSVSWYQQTPGQGLQFLFEYFSETQRNKGNFPGRFSGRQFSNSRSEMNVSTLELGDSALYLCASSLETPSYGYTFGSGTRLTVV.

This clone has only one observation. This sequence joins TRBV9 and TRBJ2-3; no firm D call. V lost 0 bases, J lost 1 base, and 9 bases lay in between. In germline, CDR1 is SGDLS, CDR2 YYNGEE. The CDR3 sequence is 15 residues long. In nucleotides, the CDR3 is TGTGCCAGCAGCGTAGACCCTAGTCGCACAGATACGCAGTATTTT. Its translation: CASSVDPSRTDTQYF.

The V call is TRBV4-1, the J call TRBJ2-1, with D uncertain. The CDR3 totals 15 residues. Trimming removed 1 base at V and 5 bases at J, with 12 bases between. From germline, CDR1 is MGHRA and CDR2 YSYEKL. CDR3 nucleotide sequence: TGCGCCAGCAGCCAAGTCCTCCAAATTAACAATGAGCAGTTCTTC. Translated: CASSQVLQINNEQFF.

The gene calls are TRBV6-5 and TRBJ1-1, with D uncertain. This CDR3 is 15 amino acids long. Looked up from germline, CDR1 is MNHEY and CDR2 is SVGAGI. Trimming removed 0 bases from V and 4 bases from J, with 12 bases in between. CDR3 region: CASSYSSGVRTEAFF. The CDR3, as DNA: TGTGCCAGCAGTTACTCGAGTGGGGTACGCACTGAAGCTTTCTTT.

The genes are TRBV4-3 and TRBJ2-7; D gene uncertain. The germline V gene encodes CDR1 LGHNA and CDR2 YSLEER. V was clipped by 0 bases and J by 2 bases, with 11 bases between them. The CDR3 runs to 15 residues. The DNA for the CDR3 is TGCGCCAGCAGCCAAGATAGGGCAGTTGCCTACGAGCAGTACTTC. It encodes CASSQDRAVAYEQYF.

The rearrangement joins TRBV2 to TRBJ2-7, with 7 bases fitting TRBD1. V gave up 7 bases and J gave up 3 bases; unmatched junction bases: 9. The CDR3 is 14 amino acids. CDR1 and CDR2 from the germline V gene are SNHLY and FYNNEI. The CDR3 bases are TGTGCCAGCATGGAGGTGGGACAGTTCTACGAGCAGTACTTC. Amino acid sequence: CASMEVGQFYEQYF.

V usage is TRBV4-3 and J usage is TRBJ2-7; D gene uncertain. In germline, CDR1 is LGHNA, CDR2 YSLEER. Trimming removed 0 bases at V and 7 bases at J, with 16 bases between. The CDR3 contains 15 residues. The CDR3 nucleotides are TGCGCCAGCAGCCAAGATGAAGGACCCGGTCGGGAGCAGTACTTC. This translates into CASSQDEGPGREQYF.

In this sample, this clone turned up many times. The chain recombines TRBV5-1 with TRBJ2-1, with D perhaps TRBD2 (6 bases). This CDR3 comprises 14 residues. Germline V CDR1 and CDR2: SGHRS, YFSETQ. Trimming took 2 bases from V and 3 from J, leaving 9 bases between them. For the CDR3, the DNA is TGCGCCAGCAGCTTCCGGGAGAACTACAATGAGCAGTTCTTC. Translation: CASSFRENYNEQFF. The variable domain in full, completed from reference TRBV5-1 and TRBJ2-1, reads KAGVTQTPRYLIKTRGQQVTLSCSPISGHRSVSWYQQTPGQGLQFLFEYFSETQRNKGNFPGRFSGRQFSNSRSEMNVSTLELGDSALYLCASSFRENYNEQFFGPGTRLTVL.

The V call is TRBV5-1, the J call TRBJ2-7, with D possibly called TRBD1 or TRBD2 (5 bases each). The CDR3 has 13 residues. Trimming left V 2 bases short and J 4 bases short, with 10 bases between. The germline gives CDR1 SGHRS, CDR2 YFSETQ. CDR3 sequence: CASSFPEGYEQYF. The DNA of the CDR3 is TGCGCCAGCAGCTTCCCCGAGGGGTACGAGCAGTACTTC.

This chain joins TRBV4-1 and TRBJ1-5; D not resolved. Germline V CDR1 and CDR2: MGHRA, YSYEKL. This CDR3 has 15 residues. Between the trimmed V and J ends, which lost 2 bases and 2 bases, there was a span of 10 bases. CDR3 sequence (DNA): TGCGCCAGCAGCCAACCACGGCTGGGCAATCAGCCCCAGCATTTT. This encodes CASSQPRLGNQPQHF.

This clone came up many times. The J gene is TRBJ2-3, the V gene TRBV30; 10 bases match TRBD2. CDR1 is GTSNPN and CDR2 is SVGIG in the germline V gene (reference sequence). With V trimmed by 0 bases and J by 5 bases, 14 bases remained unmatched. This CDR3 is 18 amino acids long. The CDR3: CAWSVIIGRLAGVDTQYF. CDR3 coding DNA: TGTGCCTGGAGTGTCATTATCGGGCGGCTAGCGGGAGTAGATACGCAGTATTTT. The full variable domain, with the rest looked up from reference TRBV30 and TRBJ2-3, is SQTIHQWPATLVQPVGSPLSLECTVEGTSNPNLYWYRQAAGRGLQLLFYSVGIGQISSEVPQNLSASRPQDRQFILSSKKLLLSDSGFYLCAWSVIIGRLAGVDTQYFGPGTRLTVL.

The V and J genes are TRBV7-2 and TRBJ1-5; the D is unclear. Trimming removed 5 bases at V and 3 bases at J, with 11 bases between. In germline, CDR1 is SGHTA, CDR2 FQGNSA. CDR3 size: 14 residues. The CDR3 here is CASSPGQHNQPQHF. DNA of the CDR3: TGTGCCAGCAGCCCGGGCCAGCACAATCAGCCCCAGCATTTT.

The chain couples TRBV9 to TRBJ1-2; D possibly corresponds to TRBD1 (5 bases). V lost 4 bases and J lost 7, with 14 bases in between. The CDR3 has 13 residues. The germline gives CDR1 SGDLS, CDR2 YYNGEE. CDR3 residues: CASSSGGFGGYTF. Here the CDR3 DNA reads TGTGCCAGCAGCTCCGGGGGGTTTGGTGGCTACACCTTC.